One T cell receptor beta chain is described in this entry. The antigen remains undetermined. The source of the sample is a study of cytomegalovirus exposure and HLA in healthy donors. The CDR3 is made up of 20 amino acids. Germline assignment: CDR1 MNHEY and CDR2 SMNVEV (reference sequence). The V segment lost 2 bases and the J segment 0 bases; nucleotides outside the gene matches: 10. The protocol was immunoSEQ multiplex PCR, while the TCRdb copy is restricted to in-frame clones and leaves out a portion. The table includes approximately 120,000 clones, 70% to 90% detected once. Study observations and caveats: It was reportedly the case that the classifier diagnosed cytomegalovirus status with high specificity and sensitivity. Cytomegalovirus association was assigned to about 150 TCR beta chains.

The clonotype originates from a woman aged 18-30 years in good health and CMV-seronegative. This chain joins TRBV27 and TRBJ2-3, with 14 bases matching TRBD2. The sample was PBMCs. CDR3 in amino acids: CASSLAKFGLAGGSTDTQYF. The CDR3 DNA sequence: TGTGCCAGCAGTTTAGCAAAGTTTGGACTAGCGGGGGGAAGCACAGATACGCAGTATTTT.